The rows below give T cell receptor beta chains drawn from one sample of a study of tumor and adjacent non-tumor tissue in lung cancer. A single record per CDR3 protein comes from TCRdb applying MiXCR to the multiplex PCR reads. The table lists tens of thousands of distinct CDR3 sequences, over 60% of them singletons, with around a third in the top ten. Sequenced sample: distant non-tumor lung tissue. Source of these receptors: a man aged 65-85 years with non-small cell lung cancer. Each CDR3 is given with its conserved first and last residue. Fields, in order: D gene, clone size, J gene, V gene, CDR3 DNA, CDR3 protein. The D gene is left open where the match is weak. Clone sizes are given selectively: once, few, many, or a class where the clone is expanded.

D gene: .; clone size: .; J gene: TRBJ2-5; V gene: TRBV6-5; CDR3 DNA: TGTGCCAACCGTCCTCAGGACAGCCAAGAGACCCAGTACTTC; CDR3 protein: CANRPQDSQETQYF
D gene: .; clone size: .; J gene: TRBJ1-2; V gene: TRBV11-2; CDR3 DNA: TGTGCCAGCAGCCCTAGCAGGGTAGGAGGCTACACCTTT; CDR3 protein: CASSPSRVGGYTF
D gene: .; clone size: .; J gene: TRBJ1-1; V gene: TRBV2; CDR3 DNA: TGTGCCAGCAGACGATATACTGGGATGGGGAACACTGAAGCTTTCTTT; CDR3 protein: CASRRYTGMGNTEAFF
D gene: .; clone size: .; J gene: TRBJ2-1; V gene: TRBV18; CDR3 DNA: TGTGCCAGCTCACCGTCAACCCGGGTGGACAATGAGCAGTTCTTC; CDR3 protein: CASSPSTRVDNEQFF
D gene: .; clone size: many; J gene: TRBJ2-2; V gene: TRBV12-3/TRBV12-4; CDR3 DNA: TGTGCCAGCAGTTTTGCAGGGAACACCGGGGAGCTGTTTTTT; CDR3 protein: CASSFAGNTGELFF
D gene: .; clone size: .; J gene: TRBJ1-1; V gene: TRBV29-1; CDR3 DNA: TGCATCGTTGGGGGGCAGGGACTGAACACTGAAGCTTTCTTT; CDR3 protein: CIVGGQGLNTEAFF
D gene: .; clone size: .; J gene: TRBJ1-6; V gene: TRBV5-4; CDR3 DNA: TGTGCCAGCAACTTTGCAGGGCGGAGGGATTCACCCCCCCACTTT; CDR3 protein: CASNFAGRRDSPPHF
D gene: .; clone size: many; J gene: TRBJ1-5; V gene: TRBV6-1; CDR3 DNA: TGTGCCAGCAGGATGGGGGCCGTAGGCAATCAGCCCCAGCATTTT; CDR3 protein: CASRMGAVGNQPQHF
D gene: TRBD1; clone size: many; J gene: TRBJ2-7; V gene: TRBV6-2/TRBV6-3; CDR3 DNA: TGTGCCAGCAGTGACTTCTCCGGGACAGGGCCCTACGAGCAGTACTTC; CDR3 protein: CASSDFSGTGPYEQYF
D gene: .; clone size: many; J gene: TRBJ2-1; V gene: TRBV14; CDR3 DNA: TGTGCCAGCAGTCCCCAGGGGATTGGGGAGGAGCAGTTCTTC; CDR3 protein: CASSPQGIGEEQFF
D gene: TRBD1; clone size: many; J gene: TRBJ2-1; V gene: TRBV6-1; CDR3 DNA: TGTGCCAGCACCGGGGCTGGGACAGGGAACAATGAGCAGTTCTTC; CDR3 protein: CASTGAGTGNNEQFF
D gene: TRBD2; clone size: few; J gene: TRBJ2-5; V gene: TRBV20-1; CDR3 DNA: TGCAGTGCTATTGACCGACTAGCGGCTCAAGAGACCCAGTACTTC; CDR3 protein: CSAIDRLAAQETQYF
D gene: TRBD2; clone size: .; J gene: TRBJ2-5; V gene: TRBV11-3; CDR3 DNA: TGTGCCAGCAGCTTGGGGATTCTAGCGGGAGTACAAGAGACCCAGTACTTC; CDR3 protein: CASSLGILAGVQETQYF
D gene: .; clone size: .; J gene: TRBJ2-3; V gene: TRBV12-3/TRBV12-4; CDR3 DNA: TGTGCCAACAGAGACATAGTAGATACGCAGTATTTT; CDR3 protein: CANRDIVDTQYF
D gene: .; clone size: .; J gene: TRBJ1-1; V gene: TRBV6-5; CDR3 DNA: TGTCCCAGCGGCCGCCAGGACAGACTGAACACTGAAGCTTTCTTT; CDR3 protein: CPSGRQDRLNTEAFF
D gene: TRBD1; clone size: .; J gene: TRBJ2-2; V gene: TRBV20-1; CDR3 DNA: TGCAGTGCCACAGGGGAAAAGAGGGGAGCCGGGGAGCTGTTTTTT; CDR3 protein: CSATGEKRGAGELFF
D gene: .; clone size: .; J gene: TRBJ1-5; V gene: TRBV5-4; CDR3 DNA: TGTGCTAGCAGCCCCAGGAGAGCCTTTTATAACAATCAGCCCCAGCATTTT; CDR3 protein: CASSPRRAFYNNQPQHF
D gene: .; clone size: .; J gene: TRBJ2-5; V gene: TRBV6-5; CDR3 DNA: TGCGCCAGCAGATACTCGACTCCCCAGGGCAGCGAGACCCAGTACTTC; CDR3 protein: CASRYSTPQGSETQYF
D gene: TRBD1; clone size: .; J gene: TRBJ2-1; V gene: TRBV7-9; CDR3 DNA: TGTGCCAGCAGCCGCAGGAGAGGGGGCTCCGATGAGCAGTTCTTC; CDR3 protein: CASSRRRGGSDEQFF
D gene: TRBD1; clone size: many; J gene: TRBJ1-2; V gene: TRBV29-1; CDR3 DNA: TGCAGCGCCGGACAGGCGGGGAACTATGGCTACACCTTC; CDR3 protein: CSAGQAGNYGYTF
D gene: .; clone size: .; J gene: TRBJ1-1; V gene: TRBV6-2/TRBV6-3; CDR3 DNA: TGTGCCAGCAGCCAAGGGACTGGAACTTTCTTT; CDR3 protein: CASSQGTGTFF
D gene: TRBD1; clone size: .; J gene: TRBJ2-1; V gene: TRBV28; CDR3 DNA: TGTGCCAAAACTCCGGGACAGCTTTGTTACAATGAGCAGTTCTTC; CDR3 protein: CAKTPGQLCYNEQFF
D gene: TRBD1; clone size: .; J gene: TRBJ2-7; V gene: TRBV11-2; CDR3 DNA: TGTGCCAGCAGCCCAACACCCCGGAACAGGGGGTCTCCCTACGTGCAGTACTTC; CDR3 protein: CASSPTPRNRGSPYVQYF
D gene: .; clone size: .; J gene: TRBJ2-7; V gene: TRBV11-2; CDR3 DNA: TGTGCCAGCAGCTTAGGAGGCGGCATGCCAATCTACGAGCAGTACTTC; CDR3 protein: CASSLGGGMPIYEQYF
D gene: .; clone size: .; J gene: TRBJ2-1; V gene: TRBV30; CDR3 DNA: TGTGCCTGGAGTGTACCGCAGAGCTCCTACAATGAGCAGTTCTTC; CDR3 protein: CAWSVPQSSYNEQFF
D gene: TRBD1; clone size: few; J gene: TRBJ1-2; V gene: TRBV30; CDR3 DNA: TGTGCCTGGACAAGACAGGGGGATGGCTACACCTTC; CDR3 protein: CAWTRQGDGYTF
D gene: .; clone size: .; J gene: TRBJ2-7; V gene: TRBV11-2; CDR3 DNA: TGTGTCAGCAACCGTTACGGCGGGAACTACGAGCAGTACTTC; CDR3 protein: CVSNRYGGNYEQYF
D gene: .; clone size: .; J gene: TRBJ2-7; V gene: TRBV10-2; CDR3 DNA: TGCGCCATTAGGGGGGGCCTGCCCTACGAGCAGTACTTC; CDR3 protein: CAIRGGLPYEQYF
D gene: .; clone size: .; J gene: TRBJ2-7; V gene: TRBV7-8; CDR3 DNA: TGTGCCAACAGCCCCAGCCCGCTAGGGAGGATCAACGAGCAGTACTTC; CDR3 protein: CANSPSPLGRINEQYF